This T cell receptor beta chain originates from a study of shared clonotypes between healthy human individuals. The investigators split CD4+ cells into a CD45RA+ naive subset and a CD45RA-negative memory subset. This clone was detected a few times. TCRdb's copy holds only in-frame clones and misses some; the assay was immunoSEQ multiplex PCR. Among under 1,100,000 clones listed, approximately 72% were seen once. The sequenced sample consisted of memory CD4+ T cells sorted from blood. As to subset: CD45RA-negative fraction. This receptor was obtained from a man between 18 and 29 years old in good health.

CDR3 residues: CASRTHTEGNTIYF. CDR3 DNA sequence: TGTGCCAGCAGAACGCATACAGAGGGAAACACCATATATTTT. The V gene is TRBV6-6, the J gene TRBJ1-3; D remains ambiguous. Trimming cost V 6 bases and J 4 bases, with 13 bases left between them. Germline lookup yields CDR1 MNHNY and CDR2 SVGAGI (reference sequence). The CDR3 runs to 14 residues.